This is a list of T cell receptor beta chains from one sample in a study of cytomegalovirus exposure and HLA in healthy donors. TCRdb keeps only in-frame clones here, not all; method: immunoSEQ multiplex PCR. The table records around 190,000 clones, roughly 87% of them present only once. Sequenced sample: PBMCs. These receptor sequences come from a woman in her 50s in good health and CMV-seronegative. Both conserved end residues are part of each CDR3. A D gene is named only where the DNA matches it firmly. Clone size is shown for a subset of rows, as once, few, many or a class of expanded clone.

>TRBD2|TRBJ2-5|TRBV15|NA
CATSKGLAEETQYF
TGTGCCACCAGCAAAGGACTAGCGGAAGAGACCCAGTACTTC
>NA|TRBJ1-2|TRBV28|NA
CASSQTVGGPYYGYTF
TGTGCCAGCAGCCAAACCGTGGGGGGGCCCTACTATGGCTACACCTTC
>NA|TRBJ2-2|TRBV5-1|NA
CASSLGSPGELFF
TGCGCCAGCAGCTTGGGTAGCCCCGGGGAGCTGTTTTTT
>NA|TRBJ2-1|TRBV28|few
CASSFGGLPYNEQFF
TGTGCCAGCAGTTTCGGAGGTCTTCCTTACAATGAGCAGTTCTTC
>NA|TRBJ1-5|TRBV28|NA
CASSSRQSNQPQHF
TGTGCCAGCAGTTCGAGACAGAGCAATCAGCCCCAGCATTTT
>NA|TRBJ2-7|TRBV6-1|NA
CAGKEDSRSYEQYF
TGTGCCGGCAAAGAGGACAGCCGCTCCTACGAGCAGTACTTC
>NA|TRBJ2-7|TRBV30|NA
CAWRRGLLSYEQYF
TGTGCCTGGAGACGCGGTCTACTCTCCTACGAGCAGTACTTC
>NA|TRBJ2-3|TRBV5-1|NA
CASSFNTVTDTQYF
TGCGCCAGCAGCTTTAACACAGTAACAGATACGCAGTATTTT
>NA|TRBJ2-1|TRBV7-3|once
CASSVAGSHNEQFF
TGTGCCAGCAGCGTTGCCGGGTCGCACAATGAGCAGTTCTTC
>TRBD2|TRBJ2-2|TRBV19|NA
CASSVGGGTGELFF
TGTGCCAGTAGTGTGGGGGGGGGCACCGGGGAGCTGTTTTTT
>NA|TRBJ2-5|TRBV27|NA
CASSPHQGETQYF
TGTGCCAGCAGTCCTCACCAGGGTGAGACCCAGTACTTC
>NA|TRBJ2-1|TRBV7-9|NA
CASSLGFSEQFF
TGTGCCAGCAGCTTAGGTTTCAGTGAGCAGTTCTTC
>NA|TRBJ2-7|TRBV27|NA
CASSSSGISYEQYF
TGTGCCAGCAGTTCATCCGGGATCTCCTACGAGCAGTACTTC
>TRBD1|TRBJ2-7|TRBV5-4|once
CASSPTGKRDEQYF
TGTGCCAGCAGCCCGACAGGGAAAAGGGACGAGCAGTACTTC
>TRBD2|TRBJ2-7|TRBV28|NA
CASSPPGRGWYF
TGTGCCAGCAGTCCCCCGGGGAGGGGATGGTACTTC
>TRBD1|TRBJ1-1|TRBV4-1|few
CASSPGQVNTEAFF
TGCGCCAGCAGCCCGGGACAGGTGAACACTGAAGCTTTCTTT
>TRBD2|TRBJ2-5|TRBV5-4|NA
CASSLRLLAGGGRETQYF
TGTGCCAGCAGCTTGCGCCTACTAGCGGGAGGGGGGCGGGAGACCCAGTACTTC
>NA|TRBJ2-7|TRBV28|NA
CASSSQLEGSEQYF
TGTGCCAGCAGTTCCCAGCTGGAGGGTTCCGAGCAGTACTTC
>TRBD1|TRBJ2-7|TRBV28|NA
CASSFYRTGVYEQYF
TGTGCCAGCAGTTTTTACCGGACAGGGGTATACGAGCAGTACTTC
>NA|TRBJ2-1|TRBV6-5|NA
CASRLETSYNEQFF
TGTGCCAGCAGGTTAGAAACCTCCTACAATGAGCAGTTCTTC
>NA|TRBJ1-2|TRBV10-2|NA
CASSELRGAYGYTF
TGCGCCAGCAGTGAGTTAAGGGGCGCCTATGGCTACACCTTC
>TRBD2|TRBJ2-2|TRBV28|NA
CASSGYWGGSDTGELFF
TGTGCCAGCAGCGGATACTGGGGCGGGAGTGACACCGGGGAGCTGTTTTTT
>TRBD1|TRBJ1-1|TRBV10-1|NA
CAIGPGGCGTEAFF
TGCGCCATCGGACCAGGGGGCTGTGGCACTGAAGCTTTCTTT
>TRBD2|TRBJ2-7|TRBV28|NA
CASTFPLAGGIYEQYF
TGTGCCAGCACCTTCCCGCTAGCGGGGGGGATCTACGAGCAGTACTTC
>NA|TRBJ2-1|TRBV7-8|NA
CASSSVGRANEQFF
TGTGCCAGCAGCTCCGTTGGCAGGGCCAATGAGCAGTTCTTC
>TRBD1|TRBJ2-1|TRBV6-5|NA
CASRNGQGMWNEQFF
TGTGCCAGCAGAAATGGACAGGGGATGTGGAATGAGCAGTTCTTC
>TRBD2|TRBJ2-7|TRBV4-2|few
CASSQPFSGRALPYEQYF
TGTGCCAGCAGCCAACCCTTTAGCGGGAGGGCCTTACCCTACGAGCAGTACTTC
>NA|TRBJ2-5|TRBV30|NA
CAWSVGGQETQYF
TGTGCCTGGAGTGTGGGGGGACAAGAGACCCAGTACTTC
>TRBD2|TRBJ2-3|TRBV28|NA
CASSPGGRGPGGLAGGPRNTQYF
TGTGCCAGCAGTCCAGGCGGCAGGGGGCCGGGGGGACTAGCGGGAGGGCCAAGGAATACGCAGTATTTT
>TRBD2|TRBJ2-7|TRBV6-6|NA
CASSYPPGAGGHEQYF
TGTGCCAGCAGTTACCCGCCCGGGGCGGGGGGCCACGAGCAGTACTTC
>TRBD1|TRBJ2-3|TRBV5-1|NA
CASSLAIGQGADTQYF
TGCGCCAGCAGCTTGGCAATAGGACAGGGTGCAGATACGCAGTATTTT
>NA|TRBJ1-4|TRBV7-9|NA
CASSSAGVEKLFF
TGTGCCAGCAGCTCGGCGGGGGTCGAAAAACTGTTTTTT
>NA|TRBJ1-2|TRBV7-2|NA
CASSLAPGNYGYTF
TGTGCCAGCAGCTTAGCGCCAGGGAACTATGGCTACACCTTC